The 24 T cell receptor beta chains given below trace back to one sample, sequenced in a study of identical twins. TCRdb itself ran the 5' RACE reads through MiXCR, one entry per CDR3 protein. The top ten clones hold approximately 0.52% of a sample with 540,000 or so distinct CDR3 sequences, under 25% of them seen once. This sample also appeared in a second study, on yellow fever vaccine responses in identical twins.

Source material: CD4+ T cells sorted from blood. Source of these receptors: a woman in her late teens or twenties in good health.

This clonotype turned up a few times. This chain links TRBV6-5 with TRBJ2-7; D is unresolved. Trimming pared 5 bases from V and 6 bases from J, leaving 11 bases between. The CDR3 is made up of 12 amino acids. Per the germline V gene, CDR1 is MNHEY and CDR2 is SVGAGI. CDR3 region: CASSDPATEQYF. The CDR3 DNA reads as TGTGCCAGCAGTGACCCTGCCACCGAGCAGTACTTC.

This clonotype has at least ten counts. This chain links TRBV12-3 or TRBV12-4 with TRBJ2-1; 12 positions agree with TRBD2. CDR3 length equals 16 residues. Germline trimming cut 3 bases from V and 8 bases from J; bases unmatched to any gene: 8. CDR3 amino acids: CASSLTSGGPGDEQFF. The DNA of the CDR3 is TGTGCCAGCAGTTTGACTAGCGGGGGCCCGGGGGATGAGCAGTTCTTC.

The chain is built from TRBV12-3 or TRBV12-4 and TRBJ1-6; D possibly corresponds to TRBD1 (6 bases). This CDR3 has 14 amino acids. V was cut by 6 bases and J by 6 bases, with 12 bases left in between. The CDR3 loop is CASRGGVGNSPLHF. As DNA, the CDR3 is TGTGCCAGCAGAGGGGGGGTTGGTAATTCACCCCTCCACTTT.

This clonotype was detected a few times. CDR3 in DNA: TGCGCCAGCAGCTTGCGAACAGATACCACTATTGGCTACACCTTC. Translation: CASSLRTDTTIGYTF. The chain couples TRBV5-1 to TRBJ1-2; D not resolved. Looked up from germline, CDR1 is SGHRS and CDR2 is YFSETQ. The V end lost 1 base, the J end lost 7 bases, and 17 bases lay between the germline ends. The CDR3 contains 15 residues.

This clonotype has a handful of counts. The chain is built from TRBV7-9 and TRBJ2-3; D perhaps matches TRBD1 (6 bases). Trimming cost V 4 bases and J 0 bases, with 17 bases left between them. Germline V lookup: CDR1 SEHNR, CDR2 FQNEAQ (reference sequence). CDR3 length: 17 amino acids. The CDR3 here is CASSWELRGASTDTQYF. The CDR3, as DNA: TGTGCCAGCAGCTGGGAGCTCAGGGGCGCTAGCACAGATACGCAGTATTTT.

This clonotype has a handful of counts. The chain links TRBV7-6 to TRBJ2-2; 9 positions agree with TRBD2. After removal of 1 base from V and 3 bases from J, the junction contained 9 bases not matched to a gene. CDR3 length equals 18 residues. CDR1 and CDR2 (germline): SGHVS, FNYEAQ. Here the CDR3 reads CASSLGWAGLAYTGELFF. The DNA of the CDR3 is TGTGCCAGCAGCTTAGGTTGGGCGGGACTAGCTTACACCGGGGAGCTGTTTTTT.

V usage is TRBV20-1 and J usage is TRBJ1-1; 7 bases map to TRBD1. This CDR3 is built from 9 residues. The V gene's germline CDR1 is DFQATT and CDR2 SNEGSKA (reference sequence). Trimming removed 7 bases from V and 11 bases from J; junction bases left unmatched: 4. Here the CDR3 reads CSVRGSAFF. The CDR3 DNA follows: TGCAGTGTCAGGGGGAGCGCTTTCTTT.

The chain has TRBV2 and TRBJ2-7, with D possibly TRBD2 on 6 matching bases. Germline-derived CDR1 and CDR2 are SNHLY and FYNNEI. Trimming took 3 bases from V and 2 from J, leaving 8 bases between them. The CDR3 contains 13 residues. Here the CDR3 reads CASSDRTTYEQYF. The CDR3 DNA follows: TGTGCCAGCAGTGATAGGACTACCTACGAGCAGTACTTC.

The chain carries TRBV5-1 and TRBJ2-5, with D possibly matching TRBD2 (6 bases). Trimming cost V 4 bases and J 2 bases, with 12 bases left between them. The CDR3 is made up of 14 amino acids. Per the germline V gene, CDR1 is SGHRS and CDR2 is YFSETQ. The CDR3 reads CASSPGTLQETQYF. The CDR3 region has the DNA TGCGCCAGCAGCCCCGGGACTTTACAAGAGACCCAGTACTTC. Supplemented by reference TRBV5-1 and TRBJ2-5, the full variable domain reads KAGVTQTPRYLIKTRGQQVTLSCSPISGHRSVSWYQQTPGQGLQFLFEYFSETQRNKGNFPGRFSGRQFSNSRSEMNVSTLELGDSALYLCASSPGTLQETQYFGPGTRLLVL.

The CDR3 spells CASSRYYGYTF. CDR3 coding DNA: TGTGCCAGCAGCCGCTACTATGGCTACACCTTC. The J gene is TRBJ1-2, the V gene TRBV3-1; D unresolved. The CDR3 loop spans 11 amino acids. Germline-derived CDR1 and CDR2 are LGHDT and YNNKEL (reference sequence). The germline V and J ends were trimmed by 4 bases and 3 bases, with 3 bases remaining between them.

In its sample, this clonotype was seen a few times. CDR3 residues: CASSSGPGDTYEQYF. In DNA, the CDR3 is TGTGCCAGCAGCTCGGGCCCCGGAGATACCTACGAGCAGTACTTC. This chain joins TRBV9 and TRBJ2-7; no clear D gene. The CDR3 totals 15 residues. The V gene lost 4 bases and the J gene lost 2 bases, with 16 bases spanning the gap. Per germline, CDR1 SGDLS and CDR2 YYNGEE.

This clonotype was detected a few times. The genes are TRBV7-3 and TRBJ2-3, with 13 bases lining up with TRBD2. V lost 5 bases, J lost 6 bases, and 11 bases stayed unmatched. From germline, CDR1 is SGHTA and CDR2 FQGTGA. The CDR3 covers 17 residues. The CDR3 DNA reads TGTGCCAGCAGCCACACCGGACTAGCGGGAGTTCCGGATACGCAGTATTTT. Translated, it gives CASSHTGLAGVPDTQYF.

The chain employs TRBV20-1 and TRBJ1-1; D is uncertain. The germline gives CDR1 DFQATT, CDR2 SNEGSKA (reference sequence). V was pared by 0 bases and J by 5 bases, with 13 bases between. The CDR3 has 14 residues. The CDR3 is CSARDSRARTEAFF. The CDR3 bases are TGCAGTGCTAGAGATTCGAGGGCTCGGACTGAAGCTTTCTTT.

J is TRBJ1-2 and V is TRBV7-2; D call uncertain. CDR3 length: 13 amino acids. Deletions cut 1 base from V and 4 bases from J, with 7 bases between. Germline CDR1 is SGHTA and CDR2 is FQGNSA. This chain's CDR3 is CASSLEPFYGYTF. CDR3 coding DNA: TGTGCCAGCAGCTTAGAGCCTTTCTATGGCTACACCTTC. Drawing the rest from reference TRBV7-2 and TRBJ1-2, the complete variable domain is GAGVSQSPSNKVTEKGKDVELRCDPISGHTALYWYRQSLGQGLEFLIYFQGNSAPDKSGLPSDRFSAERTGGSVSTLTIQRTQQEDSAVYLCASSLEPFYGYTFGSGTRLTVV.

This sequence joins TRBV28 and TRBJ2-1; tentative D call: TRBD2 (5 bases). The CDR3 runs to 17 residues. The germline V and J ends were trimmed by 1 base and 6 bases, with 19 bases remaining between them. Germline V gene lookup returns CDR1 MDHEN and CDR2 SYDVKM. The CDR3 DNA sequence: TGTGCCAGCAGTTTATTCGGGCTAGCCCCAAGTTTCAATGAGCAGTTCTTC. It translates to CASSLFGLAPSFNEQFF. The entire variable domain, with the rest obtained from reference TRBV28 and TRBJ2-1, is as follows: DVKVTQSSRYLVKRTGEKVFLECVQDMDHENMFWYRQDPGLGLRLIYFSYDVKMKEKGDIPEGYSVSREKKERFSLILESASTNQTSMYLCASSLFGLAPSFNEQFFGPGTRLTVL.

The V call is TRBV29-1, the J call TRBJ2-7; no definite D call. V was clipped by 2 bases and J by 5 bases, with 7 bases between them. Germline V gives CDR1 SQVTM, CDR2 ANQGSEA. This CDR3 has 11 amino acids. CDR3: CSVERLNEQYF. In DNA form, the CDR3 reads TGCAGCGTTGAAAGGCTTAACGAGCAGTACTTC.

This clonotype has just a few counts. This sequence joins TRBV6-5 and TRBJ2-1, with 10 bases matching TRBD2. CDR1 and CDR2 (germline): MNHEY, SVGAGI. The CDR3 has 15 residues. Trimming removed 2 bases from V and 7 bases from J; junction bases left unmatched: 5. Here the CDR3 DNA reads TGTGCCAGCAGTTACGGTTCTAGCGGGGGTAATGAGCAGTTCTTC. It encodes CASSYGSSGGNEQFF.

This clonotype was recorded a few times. The chain couples TRBV3-1 to TRBJ2-4; weak D call: TRBD1 (6 bases). Germline-derived CDR1 and CDR2 are LGHDT and YNNKEL (reference sequence). There are 12 residues in the CDR3. V was trimmed by 0 bases and J by 13 bases, leaving 10 bases between them. The CDR3, as DNA: TGTGCCAGCAGCCAAGATGGGACAATACAGTACTTC. It codes for CASSQDGTIQYF.

The chain carries TRBV12-3 or TRBV12-4 and TRBJ2-2, with a possible D match to TRBD1 (5 bases). CDR3 size: 15 residues. The V end was cut by 5 bases, the J end by 8 bases, with 18 bases between. CDR3 DNA sequence: TGTGCCAGCAGTACCCAAACCACAGGTCGGGGGGAGCTGTTTTTT. Protein sequence: CASSTQTTGRGELFF.

This clonotype was counted between two and nine times. The chain links TRBV3-1 to TRBJ1-3; possible D gene TRBD1, 5 bases. This CDR3 comprises 14 residues. Deletions cut 2 bases from V and 9 bases from J, with 14 bases between. Germline lookup yields CDR1 LGHDT and CDR2 YNNKEL (reference sequence). The CDR3, as DNA: TGTGCCAGCAGCCAATCGGGCATCGGGGGCACCATATATTTT. Translated: CASSQSGIGGTIYF.

This clonotype has more than one count but fewer than ten. This sequence joins TRBV5-1 and TRBJ2-3, with TRBD1 identical over 8 bases. Germline V gene data show CDR1 as SGHRS and CDR2 as YFSETQ. The CDR3 is 16 residues long. V lost 3 bases, J lost 1 base, and 7 bases stayed unmatched. The CDR3 is CASSSRTGLGTDTQYF. The CDR3 bases are TGCGCCAGCAGCTCCAGGACAGGGTTGGGCACAGATACGCAGTATTTT.

In this sample, this clonotype turned up many times. J is TRBJ2-1 and V is TRBV20-1; D is undetermined. CDR1 DFQATT and CDR2 SNEGSKA come from the germline V gene (reference sequence). Trimming removed 1 base at V and 2 bases at J, with 9 bases between. The length of the CDR3 is 14 residues. The DNA for the CDR3 is TGCAGTGCTAGAGGGCTAGGAACCTACAATGAGCAGTTCTTC. Its protein product is CSARGLGTYNEQFF.

The V call is TRBV20-1, the J call TRBJ2-2; D is unresolved. With 4 bases removed from V and 5 bases from J, the gap between germline ends came to 11 bases. This CDR3 spans 13 amino acids. The germline V gene encodes CDR1 DFQATT and CDR2 SNEGSKA (reference sequence). CDR3: CSAIRPGTGELFF. The DNA for the CDR3 is TGCAGTGCTATCCGTCCAGGAACCGGGGAGCTGTTTTTT.

This clonotype occurred a few times. The gene calls are TRBV20-1 and TRBJ2-1, with 14 bases identical to TRBD2. The CDR3 is made up of 17 amino acids. With V trimmed by 5 bases and J by 8 bases, 14 bases remained unmatched. Germline V CDR1 and CDR2: DFQATT, SNEGSKA (reference sequence). The CDR3, as DNA: TGCAGTGCTCCGACTAGCGGGGGGGCCGTAAAGACCCATGAGCAGTTCTTC. Its protein product is CSAPTSGGAVKTHEQFF.